Only a few counts were recorded for the clone carrying this T cell receptor beta chain. The CDR3 length is 13 residues. V was pared by 2 bases and J by 7 bases, with 5 bases of the junction left unmatched. Germline V gene sequence: CDR1 SGDLS, CDR2 YYNGEE. These data are taken from a study of blood T cell repertoires in COVID-19. Background on the study: Italy, Spain and the United States were the sources of the convalescent and acute COVID-19 samples. T cells, B-cell-depleted T cells, or PBMCs supplied cDNA or gDNA.

How the authors handled the data: Researchers report that nucleated cell counts were estimated from reference gene primer amplification. This table comes from immunoSEQ multiplex PCR, and its TCRdb copy is limited to in-frame clones, with some not included. That table supplies the V and J calls and clone size; D and trimming were determined from the DNA. The sample includes approximately 99,000 clones, approximately 70% of them seen just once. The gene calls are TRBV9 and TRBJ2-5, with TRBD2 matching 7 bases. This clonotype originated in a woman between 40 and 50 years old with acute or convalescent COVID-19. Input material: peripheral blood. The CDR3 DNA is TGTGCCAGCAGCGTTACTAGCGTGGGGACCCAGTACTTC. Translating it yields CASSVTSVGTQYF.